This is a list of T cell receptor beta chains from one sample in a study of CD8 T cells in ankylosing spondylitis. MiXCR, run by TCRdb on the 5' RACE reads, gives a single entry per CDR3 protein. The repertoire holds about 750,000 distinct CDR3 sequences, with roughly 19% as singletons. Sequencing used blood, either unsorted or a sorted T cell fraction (not recorded which). These receptors all stem from a male donor with ankylosing spondylitis. Both conserved end residues are part of each CDR3. Each record gives: CDR3 DNA, CDR3 protein, V gene, J gene, clone size, D gene. The D gene is left open where the match is weak. Expanded clones get a size class; other rows say once, few or many, or leave the size out.

CDR3nt: TGCAGTGCTACGAGACAGAGCAACTATGGCTACACCTTC
CDR3aa: CSATRQSNYGYTF
v_gene: TRBV20-1
j_gene: TRBJ1-2
abundance: few
d_gene: .

CDR3nt: TGTGCCAGCAGTTTCGGGCCTTCCTATGGCTACACCTTC
CDR3aa: CASSFGPSYGYTF
v_gene: TRBV27
j_gene: TRBJ1-2
abundance: once
d_gene: .

CDR3nt: TGCAGTGCTCCGGACAGGGGGCGCGTCGGGGAGCTGTTTTTT
CDR3aa: CSAPDRGRVGELFF
v_gene: TRBV20-1
j_gene: TRBJ2-2
abundance: .
d_gene: TRBD1

CDR3nt: TGCGCCAGCAGCCCCAATCGGGGGGGCACAGATACGCAGTATTTT
CDR3aa: CASSPNRGGTDTQYF
v_gene: TRBV5-1
j_gene: TRBJ2-3
abundance: many
d_gene: TRBD2

CDR3nt: TGTGCCAGCAGCCGCATGGGTACAGTCCAAGATACGCAGTATTTT
CDR3aa: CASSRMGTVQDTQYF
v_gene: TRBV5-5
j_gene: TRBJ2-3
abundance: many
d_gene: .

CDR3nt: TGTGCCAGTAGTATCCTCACTACCCGCATGAATGAGCAGTTCTTC
CDR3aa: CASSILTTRMNEQFF
v_gene: TRBV19
j_gene: TRBJ2-1
abundance: .
d_gene: .

CDR3nt: TGTGCCAGCAGCTTACAGCCCGGGACTAGCGGGAGAGTCGGGGTCTACGAGCAGTACTTC
CDR3aa: CASSLQPGTSGRVGVYEQYF
v_gene: TRBV7-8
j_gene: TRBJ2-7
abundance: .
d_gene: TRBD2

CDR3nt: TGTGCCAGCAGTGACAGGAGAATCTACAATGAGCAGTTCTTC
CDR3aa: CASSDRRIYNEQFF
v_gene: TRBV12-3/TRBV12-4
j_gene: TRBJ2-1
abundance: many
d_gene: .

CDR3nt: TGTGCCAGCAGTTTGGCAGCGGGGGGCAGGTACGAGCAGTACTTC
CDR3aa: CASSLAAGGRYEQYF
v_gene: TRBV12-3/TRBV12-4
j_gene: TRBJ2-7
abundance: .
d_gene: TRBD2

CDR3nt: TGCAGTGCTGCCATTCGGACTAGCGGGGCCCCTGGCACAGATACGCAGTATTTT
CDR3aa: CSAAIRTSGAPGTDTQYF
v_gene: TRBV20-1
j_gene: TRBJ2-3
abundance: few
d_gene: TRBD2

CDR3nt: TGCAGTGCTAGCGGTGGACAGGGCCTATCCTACGAGCAGTACTTC
CDR3aa: CSASGGQGLSYEQYF
v_gene: TRBV20-1
j_gene: TRBJ2-7
abundance: few
d_gene: TRBD1

CDR3nt: TGCGCCAGCAGCCAAGGGCGATCCCTAGCCAAAAACATTCAGTACTTC
CDR3aa: CASSQGRSLAKNIQYF
v_gene: TRBV4-1
j_gene: TRBJ2-4
abundance: .
d_gene: .

CDR3nt: TGTGCCAGCAGAGGGACAGGGCAAGGCACTGAAGCTTTCTTT
CDR3aa: CASRGTGQGTEAFF
v_gene: TRBV21-1
j_gene: TRBJ1-1
abundance: few
d_gene: .

CDR3nt: TGTGCCAGCAGTTTTGGTCAACAGCCCCAGCATTTT
CDR3aa: CASSFGQQPQHF
v_gene: TRBV12-3/TRBV12-4
j_gene: TRBJ1-5
abundance: .
d_gene: .

CDR3nt: TGTGCCAGCAGTTACGTGGCAGGGAATTCACCCCTCCACTTT
CDR3aa: CASSYVAGNSPLHF
v_gene: TRBV6-5
j_gene: TRBJ1-6
abundance: .
d_gene: .

CDR3nt: TGCAGTGCTAGCCCCCGGCGGGGGCCAGGGAGAAACTATGGCTACACCTTC
CDR3aa: CSASPRRGPGRNYGYTF
v_gene: TRBV20-1
j_gene: TRBJ1-2
abundance: few
d_gene: .

CDR3nt: TGCAGCGTTGAAGATCGGTCAGCTTTCTTT
CDR3aa: CSVEDRSAFF
v_gene: TRBV29-1
j_gene: TRBJ1-1
abundance: .
d_gene: .

CDR3nt: TGTGCCAGCAGCCGAGGACAGGGGATGGGCAATGAGCAGTTCTTC
CDR3aa: CASSRGQGMGNEQFF
v_gene: TRBV7-2
j_gene: TRBJ2-1
abundance: few
d_gene: TRBD1

CDR3nt: TGTGCCAGCAGCTTACCCGGGACTAGCGGGAACAATGAGCAGTTCTTC
CDR3aa: CASSLPGTSGNNEQFF
v_gene: TRBV7-2
j_gene: TRBJ2-1
abundance: many
d_gene: TRBD2

CDR3nt: TGTGCCAGCAGCTTAGCTCGGGACCCATCCTACGAGCAGTACTTC
CDR3aa: CASSLARDPSYEQYF
v_gene: TRBV7-8
j_gene: TRBJ2-7
abundance: .
d_gene: .

CDR3nt: TGTGCCAGCAGTCCGGACACGGACCAAGAGACCCAGTACTTC
CDR3aa: CASSPDTDQETQYF
v_gene: TRBV6-2/TRBV6-3
j_gene: TRBJ2-5
abundance: .
d_gene: .

CDR3nt: TGTGCCACCAGTGACCTTGACAAACAAGAGACCCAGTACTTC
CDR3aa: CATSDLDKQETQYF
v_gene: TRBV24-1
j_gene: TRBJ2-5
abundance: .
d_gene: .

CDR3nt: TGCAGTGCCCCTTCGCGGGGAGGTGAAAAACTGTTTTTT
CDR3aa: CSAPSRGGEKLFF
v_gene: TRBV20-1
j_gene: TRBJ1-4
abundance: few
d_gene: .